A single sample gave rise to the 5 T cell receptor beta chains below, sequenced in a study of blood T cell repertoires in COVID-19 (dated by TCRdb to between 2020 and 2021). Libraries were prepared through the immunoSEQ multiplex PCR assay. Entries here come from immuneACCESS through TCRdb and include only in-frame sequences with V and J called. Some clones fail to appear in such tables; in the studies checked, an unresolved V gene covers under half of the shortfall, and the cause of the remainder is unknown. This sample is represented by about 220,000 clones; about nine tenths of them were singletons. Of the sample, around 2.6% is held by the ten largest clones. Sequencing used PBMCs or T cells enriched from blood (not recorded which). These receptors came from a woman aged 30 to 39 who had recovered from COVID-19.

For the CDR3, the DNA is TGTGCCAGCAGCCCCAGTACGAGGACTAGCGGGAGGAACACCGGGGAGCTGTTTTTT. Amino acids: CASSPSTRTSGRNTGELFF. The V call is TRBV7-6, the J call TRBJ2-2; 13 positions match TRBD2. Germline CDR1 SGHVS, CDR2 FNYEAQ. Losses at the gene ends were 5 bases for V and 1 base for J; bases not matched to a gene: 10. The CDR3 contains 19 residues.

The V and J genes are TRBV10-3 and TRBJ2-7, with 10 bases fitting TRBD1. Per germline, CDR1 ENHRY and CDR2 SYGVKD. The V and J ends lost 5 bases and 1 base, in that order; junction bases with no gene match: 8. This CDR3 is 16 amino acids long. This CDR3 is CAISNPGQGSSYEQYF. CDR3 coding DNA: TGTGCCATCAGTAATCCGGGACAGGGGTCTTCCTACGAGCAGTACTTC.

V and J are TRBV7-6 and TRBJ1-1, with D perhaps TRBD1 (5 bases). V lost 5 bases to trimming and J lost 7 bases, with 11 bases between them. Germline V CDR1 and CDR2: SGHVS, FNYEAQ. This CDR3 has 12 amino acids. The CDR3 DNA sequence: TGTGCCAGCAGCCTTTTAACAGGTGAAGCTTTCTTT. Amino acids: CASSLLTGEAFF.

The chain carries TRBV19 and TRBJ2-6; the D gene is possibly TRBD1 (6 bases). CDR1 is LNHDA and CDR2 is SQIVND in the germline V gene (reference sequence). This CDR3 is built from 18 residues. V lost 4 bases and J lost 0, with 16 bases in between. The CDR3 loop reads CASSNLRGQSSGANVLTF. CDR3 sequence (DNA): TGTGCCAGTAGTAACTTGAGGGGACAAAGCTCTGGGGCCAACGTCCTGACTTTC. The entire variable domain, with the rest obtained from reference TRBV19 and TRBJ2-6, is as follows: DGGITQSPKYLFRKEGQNVTLSCEQNLNHDAMYWYRQDPGQGLRLIYYSQIVNDFQKGDIAEGYSVSREKKESFPLTVTSAQKNPTAFYLCASSNLRGQSSGANVLTFGAGSRLTVL.

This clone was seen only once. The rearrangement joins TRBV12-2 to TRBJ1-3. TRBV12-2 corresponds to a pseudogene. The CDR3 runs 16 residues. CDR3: CASRLAPGDSGNTIYF. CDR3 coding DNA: TGTGCAAGTCGCTTAGCGCCGGGAGACTCTGGAAACACCATATATTTT.